This T cell receptor (beta chain) comes out of a study of cytomegalovirus exposure and HLA in healthy donors. Background on the study: The study's early data release held about 85 million unique TCRs from HLA-typed donors.

The PCR made use of 60 Vbeta and 13 Jbeta primers. Assay: immunoSEQ multiplex PCR; the TCRdb copy retains only in-frame clones and omits some. This sample has some 80,000 clones, with over 60% found just once. V was pared by 6 bases and J by 2 bases, with 7 bases of the junction left unmatched. The CDR3 is 15 residues long. From germline, CDR1 is MRHNA and CDR2 SNTAGT. This receptor was taken from a male donor in good health and CMV-seropositive. The sample comprised PBMCs. V usage is TRBV6-4 and J usage is TRBJ2-1, with 7 bases aligning to TRBD1. The CDR3 nucleotides are TGTGCCAGCAGCCAGGGGGACGGTACCTACAATGAGCAGTTCTTC. It specifies CASSQGDGTYNEQFF.